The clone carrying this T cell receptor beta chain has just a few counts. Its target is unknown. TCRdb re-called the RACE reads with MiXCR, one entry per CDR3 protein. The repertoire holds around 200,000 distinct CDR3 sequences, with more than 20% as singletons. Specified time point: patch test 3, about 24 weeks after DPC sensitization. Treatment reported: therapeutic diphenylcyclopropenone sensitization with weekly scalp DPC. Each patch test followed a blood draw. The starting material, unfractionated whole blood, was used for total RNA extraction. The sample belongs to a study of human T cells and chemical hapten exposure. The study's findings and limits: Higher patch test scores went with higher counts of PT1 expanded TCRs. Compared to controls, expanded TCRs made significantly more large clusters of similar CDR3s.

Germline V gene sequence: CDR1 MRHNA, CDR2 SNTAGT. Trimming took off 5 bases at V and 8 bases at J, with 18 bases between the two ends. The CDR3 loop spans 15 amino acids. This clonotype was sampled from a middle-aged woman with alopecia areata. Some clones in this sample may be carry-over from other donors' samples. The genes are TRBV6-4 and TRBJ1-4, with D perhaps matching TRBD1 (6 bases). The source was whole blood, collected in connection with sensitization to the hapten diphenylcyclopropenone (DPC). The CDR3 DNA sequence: TGTGCCAGCAGTTTGACAGGTGGTTTGGGGGAAAAACTGTTTTTT. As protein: CASSLTGGLGEKLFF.